This TCR beta chain originates from a study of cytomegalovirus exposure and HLA in healthy donors. Whole-study results and caveats: Despite most TCR sequences being rare, some public TCRs occurred in many donors.

Germline V CDR1 and CDR2: SGDLS, YYNGEE. Losses at the gene ends were 3 bases for V and 8 bases for J; bases not matched to a gene: 12. CDR3 length: 16 amino acids. Clones were read by immunoSEQ multiplex PCR, and TCRdb kept only the in-frame ones, dropping some. Of some 200,000 clones listed, 84% are singletons. On this clone itself: Antigen specificity is unknown.

Separation from the roughly 670-subject first cohort characterized the approximately 120-subject validation cohort, to which the donors belonged. The sample comprised PBMCs. The TCR comes from a young woman in good health and CMV-seropositive. The rearrangement links TRBV9 to TRBJ1-2; 11 nucleotides align to TRBD1. For the CDR3, the DNA is TGTGCCAGCAGCGGTGCAACCGGGACAGGGGGATCCGGCTACACCTTC. Its protein product is CASSGATGTGGSGYTF.